The 23 T cell receptor beta chains in this list originate from one sample, sequenced in a study of cytomegalovirus exposure and HLA in healthy donors (TCRdb year 2017). The library was prepared using the immunoSEQ multiplex PCR assay. For the multiplex PCR, a mixture combining 60 forward primers for TCR Vbeta segments and 13 reverse primers for TCR Jbeta segments was used. TCRdb took this table from immuneACCESS and kept in-frame rearrangements with V and J called. Such tables lack part of the clones; where checked against another copy, unresolved V genes explain under half of the gap, and the rest is unexplained. In all, the sample holds about 150,000 clones, and approximately 74% of those were seen once. The ten top clones hold about 2.6% of the sample. Material: PBMCs. Receptors originate from a man aged 18 to 29 in good health and CMV-seronegative.

The genes are TRBV4-3 and TRBJ1-2; no clear D gene. Germline V gene lookup returns CDR1 LGHNA and CDR2 YSLEER. V lost 0 bases and J lost 0, with 11 bases in between. CDR3 length equals 16 residues. The DNA of the CDR3 is TGCGCCAGCAGCCAAGATAGCATTCCTCCTAACTATGGCTACACCTTC. It yields the protein CASSQDSIPPNYGYTF.

This clone appeared once. The J gene is TRBJ1-5, the V gene TRBV7-2, with D possibly TRBD1 on 5 matching bases. V lost 4 bases and J 0 bases, leaving 16 bases between the germline ends. The CDR3 runs to 17 residues. CDR1 is SGHTA and CDR2 is FQGNSA in the germline V gene. CDR3 sequence (DNA): TGTGCCAGCAGCTCAAGAGGGACGGGACTTAGCAATCAGCCCCAGCATTTT. Protein product: CASSSRGTGLSNQPQHF.

The chain carries TRBV7-9 and TRBJ1-2, with 9 bases aligning to TRBD1. CDR1 SEHNR and CDR2 FQNEAQ come from the germline V gene (reference sequence). After removal of 1 base from V and 6 bases from J, the junction contained 6 bases not matched to a gene. This CDR3 comprises 15 residues. The CDR3 is CASSLVRDRVHGYTF. DNA of the CDR3: TGTGCCAGCAGCTTAGTCCGGGACAGGGTACATGGCTACACCTTC. The full variable domain, in which reference TRBV7-9 and TRBJ1-2 provide the parts outside the CDR3, is DTGVSQNPRHKITKRGQNVTFRCDPISEHNRLYWYRQTLGQGPEFLTYFQNEAQLEKSRLLSDRFSAERPKGSFSTLEIQRTEQGDSAMYLCASSLVRDRVHGYTFGSGTRLTVV.

J is TRBJ1-1 and V is TRBV7-8, with TRBD1 as a possible D gene (5 bases). This CDR3 region has 13 residues. Germline V gives CDR1 SGHVS, CDR2 FQNEAQ. Trimming removed 0 bases from V and 11 bases from J, with 13 bases in between. CDR3 nucleotide sequence: TGTGCCAGCAGCTTAGCTGGGGGGGTCGGTGCTTTCTTT. Translation gives CASSLAGGVGAFF.

V gene TRBV18 combines with J gene TRBJ2-7, with D possibly TRBD1 on 6 matching bases. Germline CDR1 and CDR2: KGHSH and LQKENI. The CDR3 consists of 14 residues. The V gene lost 4 bases and the J gene lost 1 base, with 11 bases spanning the gap. The DNA of the CDR3 is TGTGCCAGCTCACGAGGGGGTGGATCCTACGAGCAGTACTTC. Amino acids: CASSRGGGSYEQYF. The full variable domain, rest sourced from reference TRBV18 and TRBJ2-7, is NAGVMQNPRHLVRRRGQEARLRCSPMKGHSHVYWYRQLPEEGLKFMVYLQKENIIDESGMPKERFSAEFPKEGPSILRIQQVVRGDSAAYFCASSRGGGSYEQYFGPGTRLTVT.

The chain uses TRBV5-5 and TRBJ2-1, with 7 bases identical to TRBD1. The CDR3 sequence is 15 residues long. Germline lookup yields CDR1 SGHKS and CDR2 YYEKEE (reference sequence). The V and J ends lost 1 base and 7 bases, in that order; junction bases with no gene match: 8. The CDR3 coding sequence is TGTGCCAGCAGCTTGCAGGGGGTCCATCTAAATGAGCAGTTCTTC. This encodes CASSLQGVHLNEQFF.

Only a few counts were recorded for this clone. This chain's CDR3 is CASSSEGRSSYEQYF. As DNA, the CDR3 is TGTGCCAGCAGCTCTGAGGGGAGGAGCTCCTACGAGCAGTACTTC. The gene calls are TRBV11-1 and TRBJ2-7, with D possibly TRBD2 on 6 matching bases. Trimming cost V 4 bases and J 0 bases, with 13 bases left between them. Germline CDR1 reads SGHAT; CDR2 reads FQDESV (reference sequence). The CDR3 has 15 amino acids.

The chain joins TRBV27 to TRBJ1-2, with 8 bases fitting TRBD1. The CDR3 runs to 14 residues. CDR1 and CDR2 from the germline V gene are MNHEY and SMNVEV (reference sequence). Unmatched junction bases numbered 6, after V lost 5 bases and J lost 4 bases. The CDR3 loop is CASSPSGQAYGYTF. In nucleotides, the CDR3 is TGTGCCAGCAGTCCTTCGGGACAGGCCTATGGCTACACCTTC.

This clone occurred a few times. This chain links TRBV2 with TRBJ1-1; a weak D match, TRBD1 (5 bases). Germline CDR1 SNHLY, CDR2 FYNNEI. Trimming removed 3 bases from V and 4 bases from J, with 6 bases in between. The CDR3 length is 12 residues. The DNA for the CDR3 is TGTGCCAGCAGTGACAGGGTCACTGAAGCTTTCTTT. The encoded protein is CASSDRVTEAFF.

The chain carries TRBV15 and TRBJ2-4, with 10 nucleotides matching TRBD1. This CDR3 has 15 amino acids. Germline CDR1 and CDR2: LNHNV and YYDKDF (reference sequence). V lost 4 bases and J lost 12; bases outside the gene matches: 12. CDR3 nucleotide sequence: TGTGCCACCAGCAAGGACAGGGGGGGTGTCCACAGTCAGTACTTC. Protein: CATSKDRGGVHSQYF.

The rearrangement uses TRBV28 and TRBJ1-5, with 7 bases that match TRBD1. The CDR3 is 14 residues long. Trimming took 4 bases from V and 11 from J; bases not matched to a gene: 11. CDR1 and CDR2 (germline): MDHEN, SYDVKM. The CDR3 sequence is CASSSGQGVVTQHF. The CDR3, as DNA: TGTGCCAGCAGTTCGGGGCAGGGGGTCGTGACCCAGCATTTT.

J is TRBJ2-4 and V is TRBV6-5; D perhaps matches TRBD1 (5 bases). Trimming removed 6 bases at V and 6 bases at J, with 18 bases between. The CDR3 has 15 residues. Germline V gene sequence: CDR1 MNHEY, CDR2 SVGAGI. CDR3 sequence reads: CASSAQGVFLNIQYF. DNA of the CDR3: TGTGCCAGCAGCGCCCAGGGTGTTTTTTTAAACATTCAGTACTTC.

J is TRBJ1-1 and V is TRBV10-3, with D perhaps matching TRBD1 (5 bases). There are 15 residues in the CDR3. Germline lookup yields CDR1 ENHRY and CDR2 SYGVKD. Trimming removed 2 bases at V and 0 bases at J, with 10 bases between. In DNA form, the CDR3 reads TGTGCCATCAGTGAGATAGCCAGGGTGAACACTGAAGCTTTCTTT. Encoded protein: CAISEIARVNTEAFF.

The rearrangement uses TRBV15 and TRBJ2-2; a weak D match, TRBD1 (6 bases). CDR1 and CDR2 (germline): LNHNV, YYDKDF (reference sequence). The V end was cut by 11 bases, the J end by 0 bases, with 10 bases between. The CDR3 has 13 residues. The CDR3 is CAYGTSNTGELFF. DNA of the CDR3: TGTGCCTACGGGACATCGAACACCGGGGAGCTGTTTTTT.

The chain couples TRBV6-5 to TRBJ1-4, with D hard to call. Germline V lookup: CDR1 MNHEY, CDR2 SVGAGI. The CDR3 has 15 amino acids. Trimming shortened V by 1 base and J by 5 bases, and 11 bases separated the two germline ends. The CDR3 coding sequence is TGTGCCAGCAGTTACTTCGACGCAGGAAATGAAAAACTGTTTTTT. Translation gives CASSYFDAGNEKLFF.

As DNA, the CDR3 is TGTGCCAGCAGTGATTCGGGGAAGCCCCAGCATTTT. Encoded protein: CASSDSGKPQHF. The rearrangement joins TRBV6-1 to TRBJ1-5; D call uncertain. CDR3 length: 12 residues. V dropped 3 bases and J dropped 8 bases, with 8 bases sitting between them. In germline, CDR1 is MNHNS, CDR2 SASEGT.

V is TRBV2 and J is TRBJ1-2, with 10 bases fitting TRBD1. The CDR3 consists of 15 residues. The J segment lost 8 bases and the V segment lost 2 bases, leaving 8 bases of the junction unmatched. Germline V gives CDR1 SNHLY, CDR2 FYNNEI. CDR3 bases: TGTGCCAGCAGTGAACGGGACAGGGGACCCCGCGGCTACACCTTC. It specifies CASSERDRGPRGYTF.

J is TRBJ1-2 and V is TRBV4-1, with D perhaps matching TRBD1 (6 bases). The V end lost 3 bases, the J end lost 4 bases, and 27 bases lay between the germline ends. There are 19 residues in the CDR3. Looked up from germline, CDR1 is MGHRA and CDR2 is YSYEKL. CDR3 nucleotides: TGCGCCAGCAGCCAGTCTTCCTCCTCATCAGGGGTGAGGTTCTATGGCTACACCTTC. Translating gives CASSQSSSSSGVRFYGYTF.

The chain joins TRBV28 to TRBJ2-7, with TRBD1 matching 7 bases. The CDR3 runs 13 residues. Germline values: CDR1 MDHEN, CDR2 SYDVKM. J gave up 9 bases and V 4 bases, and 9 bases lay outside the gene matches. The CDR3 DNA reads TGTGCCAGCAGTTCGGGACAGAAGTTTGCGCAGTACGTC. This sequence encodes CASSSGQKFAQYV.

The chain uses TRBV5-5 and TRBJ1-5; D possibly corresponds to TRBD1 (6 bases). Germline V lookup: CDR1 SGHKS, CDR2 YYEKEE (reference sequence). The germline V and J ends were trimmed by 4 bases and 7 bases, with 21 bases remaining between them. The CDR3 sequence is 16 residues long. CDR3 sequence: CASSLELGAFGQPQHF. The CDR3 nucleotides are TGTGCCAGCAGCCTTGAGTTGGGGGCATTTGGGCAGCCCCAGCATTTT.

This clone came up a few times. The rearrangement joins TRBV28 to TRBJ2-5; the D gene is possibly TRBD1 (5 bases). The CDR3 loop spans 14 amino acids. Trimming removed 5 bases from V and 5 bases from J, with 15 bases in between. The germline gives CDR1 MDHEN, CDR2 SYDVKM. CDR3 sequence (DNA): TGTGCCAGCAGTCCCCCAGGGTTTCGGGAGACCCAGTACTTC. Protein product: CASSPPGFRETQYF.

The J gene is TRBJ1-5, the V gene TRBV28, with TRBD1 matching 8 bases. The CDR3 loop spans 14 amino acids. V shed 8 bases and J 2 bases; nucleotides not matched to a gene: 5. The germline V gene encodes CDR1 MDHEN and CDR2 SYDVKM. The CDR3 nucleotides read TGTGCCAGCCACGACAGGGGAGGCAATCAGCCCCAGCATTTT. Translation: CASHDRGGNQPQHF.

The chain recombines TRBV7-9 with TRBJ2-7; the match to TRBD1 covers 7 bases. V lost 1 base to trimming and J lost 1 base; unmatched junction nucleotides: 1. From germline, CDR1 is SEHNR and CDR2 FQNEAQ (reference sequence). The CDR3 loop spans 14 amino acids. DNA of the CDR3: TGTGCCAGCAGCTTAGAGGGACAGTCCTACGAGCAGTACTTC. Translated, it gives CASSLEGQSYEQYF.